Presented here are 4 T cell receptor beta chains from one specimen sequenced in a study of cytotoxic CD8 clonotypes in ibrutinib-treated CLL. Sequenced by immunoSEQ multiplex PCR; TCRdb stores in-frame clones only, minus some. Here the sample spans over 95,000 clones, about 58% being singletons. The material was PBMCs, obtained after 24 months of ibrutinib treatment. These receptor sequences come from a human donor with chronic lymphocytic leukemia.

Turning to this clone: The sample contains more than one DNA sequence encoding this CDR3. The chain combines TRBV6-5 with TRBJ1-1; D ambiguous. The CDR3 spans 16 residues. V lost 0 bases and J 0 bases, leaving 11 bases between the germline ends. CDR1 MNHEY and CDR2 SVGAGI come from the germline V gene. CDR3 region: CASSYSDGGMNTEAFF. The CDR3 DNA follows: TGTGCCAGCAGTTACTCGGACGGAGGGATGAACACTGAAGCTTTCTTT.

The CDR3 loop reads CSAFEGGTQYF. The CDR3 nucleotides read TGCAGTGCTTTCGAGGGGGGTACGCAGTATTTT. The J gene is TRBJ2-3, the V gene TRBV20-1; perhaps D is TRBD1 or TRBD2 (6 bases each). The CDR3 is made up of 11 amino acids. Trimming shortened V by 5 bases and J by 8 bases, and 11 bases separated the two germline ends. The germline gives CDR1 DFQATT, CDR2 SNEGSKA (reference sequence).

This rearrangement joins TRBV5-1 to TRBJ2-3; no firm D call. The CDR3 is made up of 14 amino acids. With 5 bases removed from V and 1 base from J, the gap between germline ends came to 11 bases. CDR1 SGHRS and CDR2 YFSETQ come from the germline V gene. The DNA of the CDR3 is TGCGCCAGCAGTGGGGTGGTAGGCACAGATACGCAGTATTTT. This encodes CASSGVVGTDTQYF.

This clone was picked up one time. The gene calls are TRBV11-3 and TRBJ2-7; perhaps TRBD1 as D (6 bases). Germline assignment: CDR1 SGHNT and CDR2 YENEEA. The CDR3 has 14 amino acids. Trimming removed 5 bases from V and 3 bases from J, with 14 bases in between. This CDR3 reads CASSPGVSDYEQYF. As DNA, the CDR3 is TGTGCCAGCAGCCCAGGGGTATCGGACTACGAGCAGTACTTC.